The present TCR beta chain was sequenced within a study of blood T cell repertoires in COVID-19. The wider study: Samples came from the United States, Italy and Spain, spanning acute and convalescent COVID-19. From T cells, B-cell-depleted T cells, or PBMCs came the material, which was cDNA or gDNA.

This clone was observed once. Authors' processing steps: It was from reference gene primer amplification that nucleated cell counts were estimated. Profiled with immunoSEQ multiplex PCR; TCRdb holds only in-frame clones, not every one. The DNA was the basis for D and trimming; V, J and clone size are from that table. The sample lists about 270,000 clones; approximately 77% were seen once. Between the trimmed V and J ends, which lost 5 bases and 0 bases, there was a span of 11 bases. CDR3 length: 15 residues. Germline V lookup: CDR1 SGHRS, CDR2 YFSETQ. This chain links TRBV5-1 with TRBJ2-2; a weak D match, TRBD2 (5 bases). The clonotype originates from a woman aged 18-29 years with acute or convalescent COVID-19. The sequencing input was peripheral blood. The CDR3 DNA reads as TGCGCCAGCAGTGGAGGAGCGGCGAACACCGGGGAGCTGTTTTTT. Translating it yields CASSGGAANTGELFF.